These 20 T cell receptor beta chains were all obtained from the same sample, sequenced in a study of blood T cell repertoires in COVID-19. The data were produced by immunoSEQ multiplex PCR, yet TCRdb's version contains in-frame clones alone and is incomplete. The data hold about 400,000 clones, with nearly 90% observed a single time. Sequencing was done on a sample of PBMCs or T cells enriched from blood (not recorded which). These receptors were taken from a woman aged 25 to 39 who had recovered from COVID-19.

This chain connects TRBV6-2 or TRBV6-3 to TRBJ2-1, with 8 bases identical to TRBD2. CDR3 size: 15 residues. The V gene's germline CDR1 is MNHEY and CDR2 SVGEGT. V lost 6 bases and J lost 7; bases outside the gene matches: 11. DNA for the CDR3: TGTGCCAGCAGATACAGCGGGGGTCCCGGGAATGAGCAGTTCTTC. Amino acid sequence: CASRYSGGPGNEQFF.

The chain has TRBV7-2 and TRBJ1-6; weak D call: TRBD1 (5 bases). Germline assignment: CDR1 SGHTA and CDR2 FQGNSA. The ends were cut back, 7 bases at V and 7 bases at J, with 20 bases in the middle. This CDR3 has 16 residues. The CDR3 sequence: CASTPRGSGTNSPLHF. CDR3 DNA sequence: TGTGCCAGCACCCCTCGGGGGTCAGGGACGAATTCACCCCTCCACTTT. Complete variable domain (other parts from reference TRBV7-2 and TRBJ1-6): GAGVSQSPSNKVTEKGKDVELRCDPISGHTALYWYRQSLGQGLEFLIYFQGNSAPDKSGLPSDRFSAERTGGSVSTLTIQRTQQEDSAVYLCASTPRGSGTNSPLHFGNGTRLTVT.

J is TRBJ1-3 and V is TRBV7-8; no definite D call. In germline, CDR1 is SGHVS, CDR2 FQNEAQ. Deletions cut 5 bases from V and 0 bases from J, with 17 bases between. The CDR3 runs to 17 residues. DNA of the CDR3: TGTGCCAGCAGCCTCGGCGGTGGTTTCCTCTCTGGAAACACCATATATTTT. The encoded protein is CASSLGGGFLSGNTIYF.

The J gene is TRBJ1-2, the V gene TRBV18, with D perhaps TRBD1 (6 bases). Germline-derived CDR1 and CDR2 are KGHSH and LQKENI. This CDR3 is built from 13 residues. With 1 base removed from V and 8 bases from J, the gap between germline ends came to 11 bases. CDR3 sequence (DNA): TGTGCCAGCTCACCACGTGAGGGGGACGGCTACACCTTC. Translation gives CASSPREGDGYTF.

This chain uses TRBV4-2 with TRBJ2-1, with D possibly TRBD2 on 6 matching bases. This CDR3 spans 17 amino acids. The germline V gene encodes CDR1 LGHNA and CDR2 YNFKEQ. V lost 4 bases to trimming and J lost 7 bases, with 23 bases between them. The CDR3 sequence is CASSPGISAGTVNEQFF. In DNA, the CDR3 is TGTGCCAGCAGCCCCGGGATTTCTGCGGGAACGGTAAATGAGCAGTTCTTC.

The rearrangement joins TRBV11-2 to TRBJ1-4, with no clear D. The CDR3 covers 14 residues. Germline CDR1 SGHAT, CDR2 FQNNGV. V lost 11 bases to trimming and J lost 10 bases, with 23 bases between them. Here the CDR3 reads CALIPTGSNGKLFF. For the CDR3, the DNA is TGTGCCCTTATCCCGACCGGGAGCAACGGAAAACTGTTTTTT.

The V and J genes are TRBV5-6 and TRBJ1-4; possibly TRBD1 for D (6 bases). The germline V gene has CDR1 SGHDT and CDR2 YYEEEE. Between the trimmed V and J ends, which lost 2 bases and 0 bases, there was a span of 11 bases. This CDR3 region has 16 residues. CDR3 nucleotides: TGTGCCAGCAGCTTCAGGGGAACAGCAACTAATGAAAAACTGTTTTTT. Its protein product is CASSFRGTATNEKLFF.

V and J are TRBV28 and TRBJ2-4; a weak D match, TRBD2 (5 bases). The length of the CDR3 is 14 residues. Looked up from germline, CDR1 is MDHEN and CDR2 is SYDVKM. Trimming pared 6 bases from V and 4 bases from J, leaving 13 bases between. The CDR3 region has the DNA TGTGCCAGCAGCTCAGGTGGCGGGAAAAACATTCAGTACTTC. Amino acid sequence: CASSSGGGKNIQYF. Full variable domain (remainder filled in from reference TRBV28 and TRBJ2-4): DVKVTQSSRYLVKRTGEKVFLECVQDMDHENMFWYRQDPGLGLRLIYFSYDVKMKEKGDIPEGYSVSREKKERFSLILESASTNQTSMYLCASSSGGGKNIQYFGAGTRLSVL.

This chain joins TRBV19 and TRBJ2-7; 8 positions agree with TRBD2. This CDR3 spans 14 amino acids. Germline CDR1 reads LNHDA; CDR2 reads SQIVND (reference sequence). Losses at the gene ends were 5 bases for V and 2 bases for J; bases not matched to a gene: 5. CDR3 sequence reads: CASSGQRGTYEQYF. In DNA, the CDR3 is TGTGCCAGTAGTGGCCAGCGGGGGACCTACGAGCAGTACTTC.

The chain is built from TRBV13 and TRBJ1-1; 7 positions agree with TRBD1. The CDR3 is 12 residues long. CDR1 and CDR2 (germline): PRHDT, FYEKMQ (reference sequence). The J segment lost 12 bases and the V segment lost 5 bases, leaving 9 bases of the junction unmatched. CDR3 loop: CASSPGDRRSFF. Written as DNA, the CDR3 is TGTGCCAGCAGCCCAGGGGACAGACGGTCTTTCTTT. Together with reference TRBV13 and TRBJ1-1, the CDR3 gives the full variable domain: AAGVIQSPRHLIKEKRETATLKCYPIPRHDTVYWYQQGPGQDPQFLISFYEKMQSDKGSIPDRFSAQQFSDYHSELNMSSLELGDSALYFCASSPGDRRSFFGQGTRLTVV.

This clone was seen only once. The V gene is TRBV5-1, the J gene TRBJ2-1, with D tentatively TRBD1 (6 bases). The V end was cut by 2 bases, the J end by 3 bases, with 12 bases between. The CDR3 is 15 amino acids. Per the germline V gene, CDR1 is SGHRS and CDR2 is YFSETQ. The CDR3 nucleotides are TGCGCCAGCAGCTTTTTCCGGGACAACTACAATGAGCAGTTCTTC. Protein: CASSFFRDNYNEQFF.

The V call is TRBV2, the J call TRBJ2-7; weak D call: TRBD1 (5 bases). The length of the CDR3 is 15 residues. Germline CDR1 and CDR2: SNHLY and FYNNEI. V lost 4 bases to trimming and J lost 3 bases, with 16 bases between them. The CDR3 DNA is TGTGCCAGCAGTGTTTTATTGGGTCAGGGCTACGAGCAGTACTTC. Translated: CASSVLLGQGYEQYF.

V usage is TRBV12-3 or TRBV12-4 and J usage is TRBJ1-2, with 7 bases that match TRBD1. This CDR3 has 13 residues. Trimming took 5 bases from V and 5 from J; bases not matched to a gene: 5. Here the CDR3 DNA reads TGTGCCAGCAGTCACCGGACAGGTTATGGCTACACCTTC. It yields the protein CASSHRTGYGYTF.

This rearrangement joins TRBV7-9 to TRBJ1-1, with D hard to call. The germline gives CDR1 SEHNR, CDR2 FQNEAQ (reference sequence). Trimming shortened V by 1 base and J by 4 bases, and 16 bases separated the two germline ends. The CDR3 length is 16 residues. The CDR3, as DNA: TGTGCCAGCAGCTTAGGGATCTGGACTTCGGGCACTGAAGCTTTCTTT. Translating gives CASSLGIWTSGTEAFF. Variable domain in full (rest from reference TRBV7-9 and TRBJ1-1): DTGVSQNPRHKITKRGQNVTFRCDPISEHNRLYWYRQTLGQGPEFLTYFQNEAQLEKSRLLSDRFSAERPKGSFSTLEIQRTEQGDSAMYLCASSLGIWTSGTEAFFGQGTRLTVV.

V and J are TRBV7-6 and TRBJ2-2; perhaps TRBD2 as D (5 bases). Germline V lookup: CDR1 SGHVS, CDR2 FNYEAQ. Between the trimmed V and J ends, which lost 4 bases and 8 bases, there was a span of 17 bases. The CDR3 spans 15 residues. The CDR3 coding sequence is TGTGCCAGCAGCTACGGACTGCAGAACTCGGGGGAGCTGTTTTTT. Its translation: CASSYGLQNSGELFF.

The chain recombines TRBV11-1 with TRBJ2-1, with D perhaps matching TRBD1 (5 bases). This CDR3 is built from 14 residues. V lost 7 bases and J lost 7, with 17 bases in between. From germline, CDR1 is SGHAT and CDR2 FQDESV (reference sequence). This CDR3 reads CASTRRGTENEQFF. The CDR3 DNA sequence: TGTGCCAGCACCCGAAGGGGTACGGAGAATGAGCAGTTCTTC.

Written as DNA, the CDR3 is TGTGCCAGCTCCGACAGGGTGCCTGAAGCTTTCTTT. Protein sequence: CASSDRVPEAFF. The rearrangement uses TRBV11-1 and TRBJ1-1; TRBD1 matches 7 bases. CDR1 and CDR2 from the germline V gene are SGHAT and FQDESV (reference sequence). V was clipped by 8 bases and J by 6 bases; unmatched bases: 6. This CDR3 is built from 12 residues.

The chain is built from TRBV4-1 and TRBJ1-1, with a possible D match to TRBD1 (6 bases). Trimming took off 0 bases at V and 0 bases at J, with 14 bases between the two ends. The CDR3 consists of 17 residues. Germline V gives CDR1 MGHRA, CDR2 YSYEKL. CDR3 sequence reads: CASSQDGDISMNTEAFF. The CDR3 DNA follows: TGCGCCAGCAGCCAAGATGGGGACATCTCCATGAACACTGAAGCTTTCTTT.

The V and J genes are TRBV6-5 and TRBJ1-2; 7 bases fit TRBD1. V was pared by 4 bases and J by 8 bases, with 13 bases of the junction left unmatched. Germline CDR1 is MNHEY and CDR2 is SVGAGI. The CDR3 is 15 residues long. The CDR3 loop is CASSWGQSFPDGYTF. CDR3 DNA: TGTGCCAGCAGTTGGGGACAGTCCTTCCCCGACGGCTACACCTTC.

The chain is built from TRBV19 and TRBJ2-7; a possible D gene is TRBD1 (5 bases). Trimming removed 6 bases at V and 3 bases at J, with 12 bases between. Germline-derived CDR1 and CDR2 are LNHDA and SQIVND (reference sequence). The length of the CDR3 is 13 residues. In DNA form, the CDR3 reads TGTGCCAGTAGCCCAGGGATGCACTACGAGCAGTACTTC. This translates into CASSPGMHYEQYF.